These T cell receptor beta chains were read from a single sample in a study of blood T cell repertoires in COVID-19. The data were produced by immunoSEQ multiplex PCR, yet TCRdb's version contains in-frame clones alone and is incomplete. The sample comprises fewer than 50,000 clones, 80% to 90% of which are singletons, and under 55% rests with the top ten. Sequencing input: peripheral blood. These receptors all stem from an elderly woman with active or convalescent COVID-19. The CDR3 runs from the conserved cysteine through the conserved F or W. Each record gives: D gene, V gene, clone size, J gene, CDR3 protein, CDR3 DNA. D genes are given only for firm matches. A clone size is listed for some rows: how often the clone was seen (once, few, many), or a class if it is expanded.

d_gene: .; v_gene: TRBV28; abundance: .; j_gene: TRBJ2-7; CDR3aa: CASSSTLTYEQYF; CDR3nt: TGTGCCAGCAGTTCGACTTTGACCTACGAGCAGTACTTC
d_gene: .; v_gene: TRBV24-1; abundance: .; j_gene: TRBJ2-5; CDR3aa: CATSGVSETQYF; CDR3nt: TGTGCCACGTCCGGGGTTTCAGAGACCCAGTACTTC
d_gene: .; v_gene: TRBV6-1; abundance: .; j_gene: TRBJ2-5; CDR3aa: CASSDRETQYF; CDR3nt: TGTGCCAGCAGTGACCGGGAGACCCAGTACTTC
d_gene: .; v_gene: TRBV28; abundance: few; j_gene: TRBJ1-4; CDR3aa: CASHDRLAEKLFF; CDR3nt: TGTGCCAGCCACGACAGGTTGGCGGAAAAACTGTTTTTT
d_gene: TRBD1; v_gene: TRBV28; abundance: .; j_gene: TRBJ1-5; CDR3aa: CASRSGGQDNQPQHF; CDR3nt: TGTGCCAGCAGGTCAGGGGGCCAAGACAATCAGCCCCAGCATTTT
d_gene: TRBD2; v_gene: TRBV28; abundance: few; j_gene: TRBJ2-7; CDR3aa: CASRMSGRPYEQYF; CDR3nt: TGTGCCAGCAGGATGAGCGGGAGACCCTACGAGCAGTACTTC
d_gene: TRBD2; v_gene: TRBV5-1; abundance: .; j_gene: TRBJ2-3; CDR3aa: CASSGGDGTDTQYF; CDR3nt: TGCGCCAGCAGCGGGGGGGATGGCACAGATACGCAGTATTTT
d_gene: .; v_gene: TRBV23-1; abundance: .; j_gene: TRBJ1-1; CDR3aa: CASRSTADDEGTEAFF; CDR3nt: TGCGCCAGCAGATCTACAGCCGACGACGAGGGCACTGAAGCTTTCTTT
d_gene: .; v_gene: TRBV28; abundance: .; j_gene: TRBJ1-5; CDR3aa: CASSLGLGGNQPQHF; CDR3nt: TGTGCCAGCAGTTTAGGGTTGGGAGGCAATCAGCCCCAGCATTTT
d_gene: .; v_gene: TRBV6-5; abundance: .; j_gene: TRBJ1-1; CDR3aa: CASSYDRSRNTEAFF; CDR3nt: TGTGCCAGCAGTTACGACAGGTCAAGAAACACTGAAGCTTTCTTT
d_gene: .; v_gene: TRBV15; abundance: .; j_gene: TRBJ1-1; CDR3aa: CATTRYEVRNTEAFF; CDR3nt: TGTGCCACCACCCGATATGAGGTTAGGAACACTGAAGCTTTCTTT
d_gene: .; v_gene: TRBV7-2; abundance: .; j_gene: TRBJ2-2; CDR3aa: CASNVGHLVMTTGELFF; CDR3nt: TGTGCCAGCAATGTGGGTCACCTAGTTATGACCACCGGGGAGCTGTTTTTT
d_gene: TRBD2; v_gene: TRBV9; abundance: .; j_gene: TRBJ2-3; CDR3aa: CASSRSGRAGGDTQYF; CDR3nt: TGTGCCAGCAGCCGTAGCGGGAGGGCCGGGGGAGATACGCAGTATTTT
d_gene: .; v_gene: TRBV9; abundance: .; j_gene: TRBJ2-1; CDR3aa: CASSVTELDEQFF; CDR3nt: TGTGCCAGCAGCGTAACTGAGCTGGATGAGCAGTTCTTC
d_gene: TRBD2; v_gene: TRBV5-5; abundance: few; j_gene: TRBJ2-6; CDR3aa: CASSPLAGGGASGANVLTF; CDR3nt: TGTGCCAGCAGCCCTCTAGCGGGAGGGGGCGCCTCTGGGGCCAACGTCCTGACTTTC
d_gene: TRBD1; v_gene: TRBV18; abundance: few; j_gene: TRBJ2-7; CDR3aa: CASSPLETGGGEQYF; CDR3nt: TGTGCCAGCTCACCATTGGAGACAGGGGGCGGCGAGCAGTACTTC
d_gene: .; v_gene: TRBV6-2/TRBV6-3; abundance: .; j_gene: TRBJ2-3; CDR3aa: CASSYPGSWNTQYF; CDR3nt: TGTGCCAGCAGTTACCCGGGGTCCTGGAATACGCAGTATTTT
d_gene: .; v_gene: TRBV18; abundance: .; j_gene: TRBJ1-3; CDR3aa: CASSQDSSGNTIYF; CDR3nt: TGTGCCAGCTCACAGGACAGTTCTGGAAACACCATATATTTT
d_gene: TRBD2; v_gene: TRBV4-2; abundance: .; j_gene: TRBJ2-7; CDR3aa: CASSHIGTSGTYEQYF; CDR3nt: TGTGCCAGCAGCCACATCGGGACTAGCGGTACCTACGAGCAGTACTTC
d_gene: .; v_gene: TRBV12-3/TRBV12-4; abundance: .; j_gene: TRBJ2-3; CDR3aa: CASSFPGEVTQYF; CDR3nt: TGTGCCAGCAGTTTCCCAGGGGAAGTCACGCAGTATTTT
d_gene: .; v_gene: TRBV19; abundance: few; j_gene: TRBJ1-5; CDR3aa: CASMRDSNQPQHF; CDR3nt: TGTGCCAGCATGAGGGATAGCAATCAGCCCCAGCATTTT
d_gene: TRBD2; v_gene: TRBV28; abundance: .; j_gene: TRBJ2-7; CDR3aa: CASNGAGDLYEQYF; CDR3nt: TGTGCCAGCAACGGAGCGGGGGACCTCTACGAGCAGTACTTC
d_gene: TRBD1; v_gene: TRBV7-3; abundance: .; j_gene: TRBJ2-2; CDR3aa: CASSHPTGGASTGELFF; CDR3nt: TGTGCCAGCAGCCACCCCACAGGGGGCGCTTCCACCGGGGAGCTGTTTTTT
d_gene: .; v_gene: TRBV6-5; abundance: .; j_gene: TRBJ2-1; CDR3aa: CAIGQGGEQFF; CDR3nt: TGTGCCATCGGACAAGGGGGTGAGCAGTTCTTC
d_gene: .; v_gene: TRBV11-2; abundance: .; j_gene: TRBJ1-4; CDR3aa: CASRAGSGPEKLFF; CDR3nt: TGTGCCAGCAGGGCAGGGTCAGGCCCCGAAAAACTGTTTTTT
d_gene: TRBD1; v_gene: TRBV4-3; abundance: once; j_gene: TRBJ2-2; CDR3aa: CASSQDRSSNTGELFF; CDR3nt: TGCGCCAGCAGCCAGGACAGGTCCTCGAACACCGGGGAGCTGTTTTTT
d_gene: TRBD2; v_gene: TRBV4-2; abundance: .; j_gene: TRBJ2-1; CDR3aa: CASSQGRAGMYNEQFF; CDR3nt: TGTGCCAGCAGCCAGGGGAGGGCAGGTATGTACAATGAGCAGTTCTTC
d_gene: .; v_gene: TRBV28; abundance: .; j_gene: TRBJ1-1; CDR3aa: CATRGQLNTEAFF; CDR3nt: TGTGCCACCAGAGGACAGTTGAACACTGAAGCTTTCTTT
d_gene: .; v_gene: TRBV7-9; abundance: .; j_gene: TRBJ2-1; CDR3aa: CASSTGLSSYNEQFF; CDR3nt: TGTGCCAGCTCCACCGGTCTTAGCTCCTACAATGAGCAGTTCTTC
d_gene: TRBD2; v_gene: TRBV28; abundance: once; j_gene: TRBJ2-3; CDR3aa: CASSRTTSGTTDTQYF; CDR3nt: TGTGCCAGCAGCCGTACGACTAGCGGGACTACAGATACGCAGTATTTT
d_gene: .; v_gene: TRBV28; abundance: .; j_gene: TRBJ1-3; CDR3aa: CASSYSSGNTIYF; CDR3nt: TGTGCCAGCAGTTATTCGAGTGGAAACACCATATATTTT
d_gene: TRBD1; v_gene: TRBV7-2; abundance: .; j_gene: TRBJ1-2; CDR3aa: CASSPRQGRAGYTF; CDR3nt: TGTGCCAGCAGCCCCAGACAGGGGCGGGCTGGCTACACCTTC
d_gene: TRBD1; v_gene: TRBV7-3; abundance: .; j_gene: TRBJ1-1; CDR3aa: CASSGDRDTEAFF; CDR3nt: TGTGCCAGCAGCGGGGACAGGGACACTGAAGCTTTCTTT